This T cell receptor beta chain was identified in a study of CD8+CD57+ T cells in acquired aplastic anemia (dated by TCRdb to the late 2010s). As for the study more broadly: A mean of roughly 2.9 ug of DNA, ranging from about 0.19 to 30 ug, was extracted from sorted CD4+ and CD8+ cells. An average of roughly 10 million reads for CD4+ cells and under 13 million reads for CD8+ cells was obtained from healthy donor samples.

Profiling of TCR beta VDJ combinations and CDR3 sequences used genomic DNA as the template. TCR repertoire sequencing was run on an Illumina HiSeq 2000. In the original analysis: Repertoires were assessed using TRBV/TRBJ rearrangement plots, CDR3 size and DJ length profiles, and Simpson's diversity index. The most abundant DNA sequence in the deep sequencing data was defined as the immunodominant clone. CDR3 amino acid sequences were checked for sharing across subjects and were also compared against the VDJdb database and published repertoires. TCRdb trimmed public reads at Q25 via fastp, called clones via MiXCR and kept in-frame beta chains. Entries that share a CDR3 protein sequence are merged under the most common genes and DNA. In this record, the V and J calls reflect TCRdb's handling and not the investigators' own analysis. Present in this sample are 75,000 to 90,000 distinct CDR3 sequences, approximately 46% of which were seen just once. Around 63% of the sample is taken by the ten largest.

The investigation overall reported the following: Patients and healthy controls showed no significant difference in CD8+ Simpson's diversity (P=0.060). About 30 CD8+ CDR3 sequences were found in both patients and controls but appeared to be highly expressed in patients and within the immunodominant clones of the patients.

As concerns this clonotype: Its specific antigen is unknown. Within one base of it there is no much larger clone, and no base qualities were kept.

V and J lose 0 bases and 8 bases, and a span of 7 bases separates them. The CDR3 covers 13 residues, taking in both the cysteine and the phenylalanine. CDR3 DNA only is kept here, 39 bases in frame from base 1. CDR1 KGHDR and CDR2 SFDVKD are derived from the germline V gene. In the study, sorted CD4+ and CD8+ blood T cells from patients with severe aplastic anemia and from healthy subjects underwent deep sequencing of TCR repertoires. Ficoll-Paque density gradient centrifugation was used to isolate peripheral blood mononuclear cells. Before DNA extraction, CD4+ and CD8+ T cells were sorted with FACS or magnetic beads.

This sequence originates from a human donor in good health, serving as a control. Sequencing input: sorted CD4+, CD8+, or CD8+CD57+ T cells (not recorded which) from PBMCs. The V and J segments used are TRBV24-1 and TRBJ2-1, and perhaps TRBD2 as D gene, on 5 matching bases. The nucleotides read TGTGCCACCAGTGATTTGGGGAGAGATGAGCAGTTCTTC. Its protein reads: CATSDLGRDEQFF.